This is a list of T cell receptor beta chains from one sample in a study of blood T cell repertoires in COVID-19. The method was immunoSEQ multiplex PCR; TCRdb's version includes in-frame clones alone and lacks a portion of them. The sample has just under 65,000 clones; approximately 83% are singletons. The sequenced sample consisted of peripheral blood. These receptors originate from a man in his forties with acute or convalescent COVID-19. Both conserved end residues are part of each CDR3. D genes are given only for firm matches. Only part of the rows carry a size: once, few, many, or a class if the clone is expanded.

J | size | V | D | CDR3 | DNA
TRBJ1-6 | NA | TRBV4-1 | TRBD1 | CASSPGQGLSPLHF | TGCGCCAGCAGCCCGGGACAGGGGCTATCACCCCTCCACTTT
TRBJ1-2 | few | TRBV5-4 | NA | CASSLGQSNYGYTF | TGTGCCAGCAGCTTGGGACAGTCTAACTATGGCTACACCTTC
TRBJ1-2 | NA | TRBV14 | NA | CASSQFRGAQGGYTF | TGTGCCAGCAGCCAGTTCAGGGGCGCCCAAGGGGGCTACACCTTC
TRBJ2-2 | NA | TRBV5-1 | TRBD1 | CASSRDRPTGELFF | TGCGCCAGCAGCCGGGACAGGCCCACCGGGGAGCTGTTTTTT
TRBJ1-5 | once | TRBV3-1/TRBV3-2 | NA | CASSQDSRENQPQHF | TGTGCCAGCAGCCAAGATAGCCGGGAAAATCAGCCCCAGCATTTT
TRBJ2-3 | NA | TRBV7-9 | TRBD2 | CASSLGLATDTQYF | TGTGCCAGCAGCTTAGGACTAGCCACAGATACGCAGTATTTT
TRBJ2-1 | once | TRBV11-3 | NA | CASTVSGQGHNEQFF | TGTGCCAGCACCGTCTCGGGGCAGGGGCACAATGAGCAGTTCTTC
TRBJ1-1 | NA | TRBV30 | NA | CAFLDRSNTEAFF | TGTGCCTTTTTAGACAGGTCGAACACTGAAGCTTTCTTT
TRBJ2-2 | NA | TRBV3-1/TRBV3-2 | NA | CASSHRTGELFF | TGTGCCAGCAGCCATCGTACCGGGGAGCTGTTTTTT
TRBJ1-2 | few | TRBV28 | NA | CASRRQATNYGYTF | TGTGCCAGCAGGAGACAGGCTACTAACTATGGCTACACCTTC
TRBJ2-3 | NA | TRBV5-1 | TRBD2 | CASSSSGVSGGGTDTQYF | TGCGCCAGCAGCTCGAGCGGGGTTAGCGGGGGAGGAACAGATACGCAGTATTTT